This is a list of T cell receptor beta chains from one sample in a study of cytomegalovirus exposure and HLA in healthy donors. The method was immunoSEQ multiplex PCR; TCRdb's version includes in-frame clones alone and lacks a portion of them. The sample comprises some 210,000 clones, roughly 81% of which are singletons, and approximately 2.1% rests with the top ten. The sequenced material came from PBMCs. Receptors originate from a woman in her twenties or thirties in good health and CMV-seropositive. Each CDR3 is given with its conserved first and last residue. Fields, in order: J gene, V gene, clone size, D gene, CDR3 protein, CDR3 DNA. The D gene is left open where the match is weak. Not all rows give a size; the values are once, few, many and, for expanded clones, a class.

TRBJ1-1	TRBV28	NA	NA	CASSLTPGQNTEAFF	TGTGCCAGCAGTCTGACCCCCGGACAGAACACTGAAGCTTTCTTT
TRBJ1-2	TRBV27	NA	NA	CASSLQLGYGYTF	TGTGCCAGCAGTCTCCAACTCGGTTATGGCTACACCTTC
TRBJ1-5	TRBV7-2	NA	NA	CASSFSMGADQPQHF	TGTGCCAGCAGCTTTTCCATGGGGGCCGATCAGCCCCAGCATTTT
TRBJ2-5	TRBV5-1	few	TRBD2	CASSNLAGGQETQYF	TGCGCCAGCAGCAACCTAGCGGGGGGACAAGAGACCCAGTACTTC
TRBJ1-4	TRBV10-3	NA	TRBD1	CAISQQGANEKLFF	TGTGCCATCAGCCAACAGGGGGCTAATGAAAAACTGTTTTTT
TRBJ1-2	TRBV15	NA	TRBD1	CATSRGGRGQDEGYTF	TGTGCCACCAGCAGAGGTGGACGGGGACAGGACGAGGGCTACACCTTC
TRBJ1-1	TRBV27	NA	TRBD1	CASTSGTGLEAFF	TGTGCCAGCACTTCAGGGACAGGGCTTGAAGCTTTCTTT
TRBJ2-3	TRBV10-3	NA	NA	CATALGGEPDTQYF	TGTGCCACCGCGCTCGGCGGGGAACCGGATACGCAGTATTTT
TRBJ2-7	TRBV18	NA	TRBD2	CASSRQAGGDEQYF	TGTGCCAGCTCACGACAGGCCGGGGGGGACGAGCAGTACTTC
TRBJ2-2	TRBV5-1	few	NA	CASSLAMASGTGELFF	TGCGCCAGCAGCTTGGCCATGGCGAGCGGGACCGGGGAGCTGTTTTTT
TRBJ2-4	TRBV7-9	NA	TRBD2	CASSLTIDTSGQNIQYF	TGTGCCAGCAGCCTTACAATCGATACTAGCGGTCAAAACATTCAGTACTTC
TRBJ1-4	TRBV11-2	NA	NA	CASSLGVQGGYEKLFF	TGTGCCAGCAGCTTAGGCGTTCAGGGCGGTTATGAAAAACTGTTTTTT
TRBJ1-1	TRBV11-2	NA	NA	CASSPPSGGAFF	TGTGCCAGCAGCCCCCCATCGGGGGGAGCTTTCTTT
TRBJ2-2	TRBV4-1	NA	TRBD1	CASSRTGVNTGELFF	TGCGCCAGCAGTAGGACAGGGGTTAACACCGGGGAGCTGTTTTTT
TRBJ1-2	TRBV29-1	NA	NA	CSGGGPPNGYTF	TGCAGCGGGGGGGGGCCCCCTAATGGCTACACCTTC
TRBJ1-2	TRBV5-6	NA	NA	CASSTQRLLYGYTF	TGTGCCAGCAGTACCCAGAGACTACTCTATGGCTACACCTTC
TRBJ1-2	TRBV28	NA	NA	CASSLRTGGYTF	TGTGCCAGCAGTTTACGTACAGGTGGCTACACCTTC
TRBJ2-1	TRBV7-2	NA	NA	CASSSRGAHNEQFF	TGTGCCAGCAGCTCCCGCGGGGCTCACAATGAGCAGTTCTTC
TRBJ2-6	TRBV19	NA	NA	CASSRGSGANVLTF	TGTGCCAGTAGTCGGGGCTCTGGGGCCAACGTCCTGACTTTC
TRBJ1-2	TRBV28	NA	NA	CASGQFLNYGYTF	TGTGCAAGCGGACAGTTCCTCAACTATGGCTACACCTTC